This TCR beta chain is from a study of blood T cell repertoires in COVID-19 (dated by TCRdb to the early 2020s). For the wider study: Samples covering the acute and convalescent phases of COVID-19 were provided by collaborators in the United States, Italy and Spain. The dataset comprised deeply sampled blood TCRbeta repertoires from subjects exposed to, actively infected with, or recovered from COVID-19. The prospective study material was composed of cDNA or gDNA derived from T cells, B-cell-depleted T cells, or PBMCs. Where HLA class I and class II types were available, the types were taken from metadata supplied by the sample provider, not from assay-based typing. Samples were obtained from the ongoing ImmuneRACE study (first 160 participants) and from 1,254 subjects provided by 6 global collaborators. A de-identified subject ID, COVID-19 status, age in years and sex were almost always included in the sample metadata. The repertoires were released in a freely available public database meant as a resource for research on the immune response to SARS-CoV-2. Paper-wide results and their limitations: The quantity of clinical and demographic metadata differed by source and by participant and was supplied without curation.

V gives up 3 bases and J gives up 6 bases, and the segment between their germline ends measures 11 bases. CDR1 and CDR2 were assigned from the germline V gene (reference sequence) as LNHNV and YYDKDF. From the cysteine up to the phenylalanine, the CDR3 has a length of 13 residues. Here the CDR3 DNA is all that survives: 39 bases in frame from base 1. The immunoSEQ Assay, a bias-controlled multiplex PCR, was used to amplify TCRbeta CDR3 regions from genomic DNA. In the authors' own workflow: The number of nucleated cells in each sample was estimated from the amplification of reference gene primers within the assay. To quantify the absolute abundance of each unique TCRbeta CDR3 rearrangement, sequence reads were collapsed and filtered. For each sample, productive Simpson clonality was calculated as the square root of Simpson's diversity index across productive rearrangements. TCRdb mirrors the immuneACCESS table, restricted to in-frame sequences. Some clones are absent from its copies; in checked studies, under half trace to an unresolved V gene, and the reason for the others is unknown. The V and J calls and clone size were taken over from that table, and D and trimming were inferred from the DNA. This sample lists approximately 260,000 clones; approximately 87% were detected once. The ten largest clones capture about 9.1% of the sample.

Of note for this clone: Its recognized antigen is unknown. Nothing much larger sits one base from this clone, and base qualities are not available.

Each collaborating institution followed its own protocols to collect whole blood in K2EDTA tubes. For TCRbeta analysis, collaborator samples were shipped as frozen whole blood, as isolated PBMCs, or as DNA extracted from either sample type. The receptor comes from a human donor in a cohort sampled during active COVID-19. The material sequenced was peripheral blood. The chain is made from TRBV15 and TRBJ1-2; no D gene can be assigned with confidence. Here the CDR3 is given as CATSRVSRDGYTF. The nucleotides read TGTGCCACCAGCAGGGTCAGTCGGGATGGCTACACCTTC.